The 29 T cell receptor beta chains below were found in one sample sequenced in a study of T cells after yellow fever vaccination (dated by TCRdb to 2018 to 2020). Receptors were amplified or captured by 5' RACE. Sequencer: Illumina HiSeq 2500. TCRdb applied fastp at Q25 and MiXCR to the public reads, then kept only in-frame beta chains. Rows are unified per CDR3 protein, each entry keeping the most common DNA and genes. Present in this sample are about 220,000 distinct CDR3 sequences, 6% to 8% of which were seen just once. The leading ten clones occupy 1% to 1.2% of the sample. What this sample's treatment or condition label stands for: live attenuated yellow fever vaccine strain. The material was CD4+ T cells sorted from PBMCs, obtained on the day of the yellow fever booster vaccination. All receptors come from a man aged 25-45 years who received the YFV17D yellow fever vaccine.

The table lists this clonotype with a few counts. CDR3 loop: CASSRTGPQERTFF. In DNA, the CDR3 is TGTGCCAGCAGCCGGACAGGGCCGCAGGAGCGGACTTTCTTT. This chain joins TRBV7-2 and TRBJ1-1; 8 bases fit TRBD1. Germline CDR1 is SGHTA and CDR2 is FQGNSA. The CDR3 extends over 14 amino acids. V was pared by 5 bases and J by 12 bases, with 14 bases of the junction left unmatched.

V and J are TRBV12-3 or TRBV12-4 and TRBJ2-1; 10 bases line up with TRBD1. The CDR3 contains 14 residues. V gave up 6 bases and J gave up 9 bases; unmatched junction bases: 8. CDR3 nucleotide sequence: TGTGCCAGCAGCTCGGGACAGGGGAGCCGTGAGCAGTTCTTC. Protein product: CASSSGQGSREQFF.

The V gene is TRBV7-6, the J gene TRBJ1-6; 7 nucleotides agree with TRBD1. CDR1 SGHVS and CDR2 FNYEAQ come from the germline V gene. V lost 10 bases to trimming and J lost 5 bases; unmatched junction nucleotides: 8. The CDR3 extends over 14 amino acids. CDR3 residues: CAIRPGTDNSPLHF. In DNA form, the CDR3 reads TGTGCCATCCGACCCGGGACAGATAATTCACCCCTCCACTTT.

This sequence joins TRBV6-5 and TRBJ1-1; D is perhaps TRBD1 (5 bases). The CDR3 length is 16 residues. Per the germline V gene, CDR1 is MNHEY and CDR2 is SVGAGI. V lost 0 bases and J 6 bases, leaving 17 bases between the germline ends. The CDR3 bases are TGTGCCAGCAGTTACTCTTCGGGACTGGGGCCGCCTGAAGCTTTCTTT. Amino acid sequence: CASSYSSGLGPPEAFF.

The V call is TRBV7-8, the J call TRBJ2-1, with D perhaps matching TRBD2 (6 bases). Trimming removed 4 bases at V and 9 bases at J, with 22 bases between. This CDR3 has 16 residues. Germline V gives CDR1 SGHVS, CDR2 FQNEAQ. The CDR3 DNA follows: TGTGCCAGCAGCTACGGAAGCGGGCCTTCTTATAGTGAGCAGTTCTTC. This encodes CASSYGSGPSYSEQFF.

Many counts were recorded for this clonotype. This chain links TRBV7-3 with TRBJ2-1; 14 nucleotides match TRBD2. Germline V gene sequence: CDR1 SGHTA, CDR2 FQGTGA. CDR3 length: 15 amino acids. V shed 5 bases, J shed 8 bases, and the junction held 5 bases outside the gene matches. The CDR3 sequence: CASSPGTSGSYEQFF. CDR3 nucleotides: TGTGCCAGCAGCCCGGGGACTAGCGGGAGTTATGAGCAGTTCTTC.

In its sample, this clonotype was seen a few times. The chain carries TRBV11-2 and TRBJ2-1; D not certain. This CDR3 region has 14 residues. Trimming shortened V by 1 base and J by 7 bases, and 11 bases separated the two germline ends. Germline lookup yields CDR1 SGHAT and CDR2 FQNNGV. As DNA, the CDR3 is TGTGCCAGCAGCTTAGGGCTAGTCGGGAATGAGCAGTTCTTC. Translating gives CASSLGLVGNEQFF.

This chain connects TRBV12-3 or TRBV12-4 to TRBJ2-1; D perhaps matches TRBD2 (5 bases). V lost 6 bases and J lost 9, with 12 bases in between. The CDR3 is 12 residues long. The CDR3 loop is CASREAGREQFF. The CDR3 DNA reads as TGTGCCAGCAGGGAGGCTGGTCGTGAGCAGTTCTTC.

This clonotype was recorded a few times. The chain is built from TRBV29-1 and TRBJ2-2; 12 bases match TRBD1. Germline V CDR1 and CDR2: SQVTM, ANQGSEA. V shed 5 bases and J 4 bases; nucleotides not matched to a gene: 2. The CDR3 is 14 residues long. Here the CDR3 reads CSVLGQGATGELFF. The CDR3 bases are TGCAGCGTTTTGGGACAGGGGGCCACCGGGGAGCTGTTTTTT.

This clonotype has a handful of counts. This chain links TRBV20-1 with TRBJ2-1; 13 bases match TRBD2. The germline V gene encodes CDR1 DFQATT and CDR2 SNEGSKA (reference sequence). Trimming took 2 bases from V and 7 from J; bases not matched to a gene: 14. The CDR3 contains 18 residues. CDR3 amino acids: CSARRPFGLAGVPNEQFF. CDR3 DNA sequence: TGCAGTGCTAGAAGACCTTTTGGACTAGCGGGAGTACCGAATGAGCAGTTCTTC.

A few counts support this clonotype. This chain uses TRBV23-1 with TRBJ2-1; 12 bases map to TRBD2. TRBV23-1 is labeled an ORF, and its function is uncertain. The CDR3 runs to 16 residues. V was pared by 7 bases and J by 5 bases, with 9 bases of the junction left unmatched. The DNA for the CDR3 is TGCGCCAGCACCACAGGACCTAGCGGGAGGGACAATGAGCAGTTCTTC. Translated, it gives CASTTGPSGRDNEQFF.

This clonotype was seen a handful of times. The chain employs TRBV15 and TRBJ1-1, with D unclear. The CDR3 contains 15 residues. Per the germline V gene, CDR1 is LNHNV and CDR2 is YYDKDF (reference sequence). V lost 1 base and J lost 4, with 13 bases in between. The CDR3 region has the DNA TGTGCCACCAGCAGAGGCTTACTCTCCCCCACTGAAGCTTTCTTT. The encoded protein is CATSRGLLSPTEAFF.

In this sample, this clonotype turned up a few times. This sequence joins TRBV7-9 and TRBJ2-1; D call uncertain. The CDR3 runs to 12 residues. The germline V and J ends were trimmed by 5 bases and 5 bases, with 7 bases remaining between them. Looked up from germline, CDR1 is SEHNR and CDR2 is FQNEAQ (reference sequence). The CDR3 loop is CASSPTDNEQFF. The DNA of the CDR3 is TGTGCCAGCAGCCCGACCGACAATGAGCAGTTCTTC.

The rearrangement links TRBV11-2 to TRBJ2-1; 9 nucleotides line up with TRBD2. This CDR3 contains 18 residues. Germline trimming cut 5 bases from V and 6 bases from J; bases unmatched to any gene: 17. Germline V lookup: CDR1 SGHAT, CDR2 FQNNGV. CDR3 loop: CASSPRGERLAGLNEQFF. Here the CDR3 DNA reads TGTGCCAGCAGCCCGCGGGGGGAAAGGCTAGCGGGACTCAATGAGCAGTTCTTC.

This clonotype was detected a few times. The rearrangement joins TRBV20-1 to TRBJ2-7, with unresolved D. Looked up from germline, CDR1 is DFQATT and CDR2 is SNEGSKA (reference sequence). The CDR3 runs 12 residues. V was cut by 6 bases and J by 5 bases, with 14 bases left in between. The CDR3 DNA follows: TGCAGTGCCCCGAGGATGGCGAACGAGCAGTACTTC. Amino acid sequence: CSAPRMANEQYF.

This clonotype was observed at least ten times. This rearrangement joins TRBV20-1 to TRBJ2-1, with TRBD2 identical over 11 bases. CDR1 and CDR2 from the germline V gene are DFQATT and SNEGSKA (reference sequence). V lost 6 bases to trimming and J lost 7 bases; unmatched junction nucleotides: 11. CDR3 length equals 15 residues. The CDR3 reads CSAASSGRTRNEQFF. The CDR3 DNA follows: TGCAGTGCCGCCTCTAGCGGGAGGACTCGGAATGAGCAGTTCTTC.

This clonotype has a handful of counts. The chain uses TRBV28 and TRBJ2-3; weak D call: TRBD1 (5 bases). The V end lost 6 bases, the J end lost 2 bases, and 12 bases lay between the germline ends. Looked up from germline, CDR1 is MDHEN and CDR2 is SYDVKM. The length of the CDR3 is 14 residues. The CDR3 reads CASRSTVDTDTQYF. CDR3 coding DNA: TGTGCCAGCAGATCGACAGTTGACACAGATACGCAGTATTTT.

This clonotype appeared a few times. The chain carries TRBV6-1 and TRBJ2-5; TRBD1 matches at 11 bases. This CDR3 comprises 14 residues. Germline CDR1 and CDR2: MNHNS and SASEGT. After removal of 5 bases from V and 3 bases from J, the junction contained 2 bases not matched to a gene. The CDR3 DNA sequence: TGTGCCAGCAGTCGGACAGGGGGCAAAGAGACCCAGTACTTC. Translated: CASSRTGGKETQYF.

This clonotype was counted between two and nine times. The genes are TRBV21-1 and TRBJ2-7; the table's TRBD2 call for D was not verified on the DNA. TRBV21-1 counts as a pseudogene. The CDR3 is 15 amino acids. CDR3 sequence (DNA): TGTGCCAGCAGCAAAAGGACTAGCGGTACGAACAAGCAGTACTTC. This encodes CASSKRTSGTNKQYF.

This clonotype was picked up many times. The chain employs TRBV28 and TRBJ2-5; D gene unclear. This CDR3 has 13 residues. The germline V gene encodes CDR1 MDHEN and CDR2 SYDVKM. V was pared by 4 bases and J by 2 bases, with 8 bases between. For the CDR3, the DNA is TGTGCCAGCAGTTCGGCAGATCAAGAGACCCAGTACTTC. Its protein product is CASSSADQETQYF.

This clonotype was seen more than once but under ten times. The rearrangement links TRBV20-1 to TRBJ2-5; 7 nucleotides agree with TRBD1. Per the germline V gene, CDR1 is DFQATT and CDR2 is SNEGSKA (reference sequence). The CDR3 is made up of 16 amino acids. Unmatched junction bases numbered 14, after V lost 0 bases and J lost 7 bases. CDR3 region: CSARDHLEGALGTQYF. CDR3 sequence (DNA): TGCAGTGCTAGAGATCATCTAGAGGGGGCCTTAGGGACCCAGTACTTC.

In this sample, this clonotype turned up many times. The chain is built from TRBV11-2 and TRBJ2-6; perhaps TRBD2 as D (6 bases). This CDR3 is 19 amino acids long. Deletions cut 6 bases from V and 0 bases from J, with 21 bases between. Germline V CDR1 and CDR2: SGHAT, FQNNGV. The CDR3 bases are TGTGCCAGCAGTTTAAGTAAATGGGGGGTTACCTCTGGGGCCAACGTCCTGACTTTC. Translating it yields CASSLSKWGVTSGANVLTF.

This rearrangement joins TRBV29-1 to TRBJ2-3; D could derive from TRBD1 or TRBD2 (5 bases each). CDR1 SQVTM and CDR2 ANQGSEA come from the germline V gene. Trimming pared 4 bases from V and 5 bases from J, leaving 16 bases between. The CDR3 is made up of 14 amino acids. In DNA, the CDR3 is TGCAGCGTTGTACGTGGTGGGGGTGAAGATACGCAGTATTTT. Its translation: CSVVRGGGEDTQYF.

This clonotype was seen many times. V gene TRBV7-2 combines with J gene TRBJ2-1; 9 bases fit TRBD2. J gave up 8 bases and V 10 bases, and 12 bases lay outside the gene matches. The CDR3 runs 14 residues. Germline V gene lookup returns CDR1 SGHTA and CDR2 FQGNSA. The chain's CDR3 is CATRGAGGSYEQFF. The CDR3 DNA is TGTGCCACCCGGGGTGCGGGAGGGAGCTATGAGCAGTTCTTC.

This clonotype came up many times. The junction shows a germline mismatch at one end, possibly a read error. The chain recombines TRBV5-1 with TRBJ2-3; 12 positions agree with TRBD2. Germline V lookup: CDR1 SGHRS, CDR2 YFSETQ. The CDR3 length is 16 residues. Written as DNA, the CDR3 is TGTGCCAGTAGCCTGGGGACTAGCGGGAGCACAGATACGCAGTATTTT. Its translation is CASSLGTSGSTDTQYF. The full variable domain, completed using reference TRBV5-1 and TRBJ2-3, is KAGVTQTPRYLIKTRGQQVTLSCSPISGHRSVSWYQQTPGQGLQFLFEYFSETQRNKGNFPGRFSGRQFSNSRSEMNVSTLELGDSALYLCASSLGTSGSTDTQYFGPGTRLTVL.

This clonotype was seen repeatedly, ten times or more. V is TRBV7-3 and J is TRBJ2-1; TRBD2 matches 8 bases. Germline CDR1 and CDR2: SGHTA and FQGTGA. This CDR3 is built from 15 residues. V dropped 4 bases and J dropped 3; count of bases not matched to a gene: 5. The CDR3 reads CASSYTSGHYNEQFF. The CDR3, as DNA: TGTGCCAGCAGCTACACTAGCGGACACTACAATGAGCAGTTCTTC.

This clonotype has a count of ten or more. CDR3 amino acids: CASSEGQFQPQHF. The CDR3 DNA reads as TGCGCCAGCAGCGAGGGACAGTTTCAGCCCCAGCATTTT. The chain carries TRBV5-1 and TRBJ1-5; 7 nucleotides align to TRBD1. V gave up 4 bases and J gave up 6 bases; unmatched junction bases: 4. The CDR3 contains 13 residues. Per germline, CDR1 SGHRS and CDR2 YFSETQ.

This clonotype was seen ten or more times. This chain joins TRBV29-1 and TRBJ2-5, with 7 bases matching TRBD2. CDR3 length: 15 amino acids. V shed 6 bases and J 3 bases; nucleotides not matched to a gene: 13. CDR1 is SQVTM and CDR2 is ANQGSEA in the germline V gene. The CDR3 coding sequence is TGCAGCGTCCGCCTATTACTAGCGTGGGAAGAGACCCAGTACTTC. Its translation is CSVRLLLAWEETQYF.

The genes are TRBV11-1 and TRBJ2-1; a weak D match, TRBD1 (6 bases). The V gene's germline CDR1 is SGHAT and CDR2 FQDESV (reference sequence). V was trimmed by 1 base and J by 0 bases, leaving 7 bases between them. The CDR3 is made up of 15 amino acids. The CDR3 coding sequence is TGTGCCAGCAGCTTAGAGGGGGACTCCTACAATGAGCAGTTCTTC. Translation gives CASSLEGDSYNEQFF. Based on the CDR3 plus reference TRBV11-1 and TRBJ2-1, the full variable domain is EAEVAQSPRYKITEKSQAVAFWCDPISGHATLYWYRQILGQGPELLVQFQDESVVDDSQLPKDRFSAERLKGVDSTLKIQPAELGDSAMYLCASSLEGDSYNEQFFGPGTRLTVL.